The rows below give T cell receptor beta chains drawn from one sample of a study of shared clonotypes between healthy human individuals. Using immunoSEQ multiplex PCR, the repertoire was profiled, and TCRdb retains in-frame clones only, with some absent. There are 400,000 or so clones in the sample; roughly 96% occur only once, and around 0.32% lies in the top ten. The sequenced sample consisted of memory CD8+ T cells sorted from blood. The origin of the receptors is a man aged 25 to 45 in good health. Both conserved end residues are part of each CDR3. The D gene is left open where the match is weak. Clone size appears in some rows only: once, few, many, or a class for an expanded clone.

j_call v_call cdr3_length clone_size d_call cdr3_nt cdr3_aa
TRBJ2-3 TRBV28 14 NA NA TGTGCCAGCAGTACAAGGGACGAGGAAGATACGCAGTATTTT CASSTRDEEDTQYF
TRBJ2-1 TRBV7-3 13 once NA TGTGCCAGCAGCTTAGGACTTTACAATGAGCAGTTCTTC CASSLGLYNEQFF
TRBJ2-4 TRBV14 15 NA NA TGTGCCAGCAGCCAAAAAATGTTGGGGACTTCCATTCAGTACTTC CASSQKMLGTSIQYF
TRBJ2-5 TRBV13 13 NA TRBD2 TGTGCCAGCAGCTTTAGCGGGAGAGAGACCCAGTACTTC CASSFSGRETQYF
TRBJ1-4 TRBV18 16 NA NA TGTGCCAGCTCACCAATCTTCGAGACAGGAAATGAAAAACTGTTTTTT CASSPIFETGNEKLFF
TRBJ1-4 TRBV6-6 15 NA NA TGTGCCAGCAGTTACCCAAGGGTACTAGGGGAAAAACTGTTTTTT CASSYPRVLGEKLFF
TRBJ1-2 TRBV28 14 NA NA TGTGCCAGCACCCTCGTCGCCGGGACATATGGCTACACCTTC CASTLVAGTYGYTF
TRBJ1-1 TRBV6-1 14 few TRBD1 TGTGCCAGTGGACAGGGTCGCGCGGACACTGAAGCTTTCTTT CASGQGRADTEAFF
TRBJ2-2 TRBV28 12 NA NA TGTGCCAGCAGTTTATTGCTCGGGGAGCTGTTTTTT CASSLLLGELFF
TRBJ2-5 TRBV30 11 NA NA TGTGCCTGGACCCAGGGGGGTGTCCAGTACTTC CAWTQGGVQYF
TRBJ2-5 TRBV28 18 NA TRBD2 TGTGCCAGCAGTTCACACCCGACTAGCGGGAGAGGGGCGGAGACCCAGTACTTC CASSSHPTSGRGAETQYF
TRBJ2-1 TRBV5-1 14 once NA TGCGCCAGCAGCTTGGACGGTTCCTACAATGAGCAGTTCTTC CASSLDGSYNEQFF
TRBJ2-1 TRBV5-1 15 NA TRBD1 TGCGCCAGCAGCTCTCGCCGGACAGGTAGCAATGAGCAGTTCTTC CASSSRRTGSNEQFF
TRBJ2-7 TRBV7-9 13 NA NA TGTGCCAGCAGCTATGGGGTCTACTACGAGCAGTACTTC CASSYGVYYEQYF
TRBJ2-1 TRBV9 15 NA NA TGTGCCAGCAGCGGAGGAGTTTTTTGGAACAATGAGCAGTTCTTC CASSGGVFWNNEQFF
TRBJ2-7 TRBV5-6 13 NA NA TGTGCCAGCAGCTTGATCGCTTACGACGAGCAGTACTTC CASSLIAYDEQYF
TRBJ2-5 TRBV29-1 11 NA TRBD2 TGCAGCGTTGCGGGAGGTGAGACCCAGTACTTC CSVAGGETQYF
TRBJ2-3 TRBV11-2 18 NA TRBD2 TGTGCCAGCAGCTTAGATTTAGCGGTAGCGGGTGACACAGATACGCAGTATTTT CASSLDLAVAGDTDTQYF
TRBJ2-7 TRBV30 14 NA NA TGTGCCTGGGCCTTGGCCAATATTTACTACGAGCAGTACTTC CAWALANIYYEQYF
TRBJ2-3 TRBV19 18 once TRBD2 TGTGCCAGTAGTATCGGGCGTAAGCGGGAGAGGGCCACAGATACGCAGTATTTT CASSIGRKRERATDTQYF
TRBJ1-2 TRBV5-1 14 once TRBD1 TGCGCCAGCAGCTTGGGGACAGGCGGAAATGGCTACACCTTC CASSLGTGGNGYTF
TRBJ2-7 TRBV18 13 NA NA TGTGCCAGCTCACCTATTGACAACTACGAGCAGTACTTC CASSPIDNYEQYF
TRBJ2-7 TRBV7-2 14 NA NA TGTGCCAGCAGCTTAGAAGGGCCCGCCTACGAGCAGTACTTC CASSLEGPAYEQYF
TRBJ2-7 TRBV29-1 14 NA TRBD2 TGCAGCGTTGTCTTAAGTCTAGCGGGCTCCGAGCAGTACTTC CSVVLSLAGSEQYF
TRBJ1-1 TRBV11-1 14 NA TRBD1 TGTGCCAGCAGCTTCGACAGGGGGAACACTGAAGCTTTCTTT CASSFDRGNTEAFF
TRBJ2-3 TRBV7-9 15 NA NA TGTGCCAGCAGTCATCCGGGACACCGCACAGATACGCAGTATTTT CASSHPGHRTDTQYF
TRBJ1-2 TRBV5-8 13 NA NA TGTGCCAGCAGCTTCCAAGCCAAAAATGGCTACACCTTC CASSFQAKNGYTF
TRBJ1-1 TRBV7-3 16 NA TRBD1 TGTGCCAGCAGCTTATCAGGGGACAGGAAGAACACTGAAGCTTTCTTT CASSLSGDRKNTEAFF
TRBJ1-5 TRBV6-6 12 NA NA TGTGCCAGCAGTTACGTATTTCAGCCCCAGCATTTT CASSYVFQPQHF
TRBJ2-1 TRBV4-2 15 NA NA TGTGCCAGCAGCCGAGAGGCGTCCTCCTACAATGAGCAGTTCTTC CASSREASSYNEQFF
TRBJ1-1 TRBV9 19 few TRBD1 TGTGCCAGCAGCGTAGAGGGAACGGGGACAGACTTCATGAACACTGAAGCTTTCTTT CASSVEGTGTDFMNTEAFF
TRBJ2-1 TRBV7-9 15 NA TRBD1 TGTGCCAGCAGCTCAGGACAGGGCCCCTACAATGAGCAGTTCTTC CASSSGQGPYNEQFF
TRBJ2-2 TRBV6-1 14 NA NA TGTGCCAGCAAAAGGGTAGCGAACACCGGGGAGCTGTTTTTT CASKRVANTGELFF
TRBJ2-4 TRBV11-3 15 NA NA TGTGCCAGCAGCTTCCCCAGGGGTGTAAAAAACATTCAGTACTTC CASSFPRGVKNIQYF
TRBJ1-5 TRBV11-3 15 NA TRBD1 TGTGCCAGCAGCCAGGGACAGGGGGCGAATCAGCCCCAGCATTTT CASSQGQGANQPQHF
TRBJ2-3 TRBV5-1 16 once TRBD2 TGCGCCAGCAGCCCCAGACTAGCGGGAGGGGGGGATACGCAGTATTTT CASSPRLAGGGDTQYF
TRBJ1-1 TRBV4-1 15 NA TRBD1 TGCGCCAGCAGTATCACAGGGGCGGGGAACACTGAAGCTTTCTTT CASSITGAGNTEAFF